The 21 T cell receptor beta chains reported below all come from one sample, sequenced in a study of early T cells in non-severe SARS-CoV-2 infection. TCRdb independently ran MiXCR on the 5' RACE reads; one entry per CDR3 protein. The sample has tens of thousands of distinct CDR3 sequences, under 11% seen once; the top ten hold over 7%. The specimen comprised whole blood, sampled at baseline. The receptors here all came from an adult who was a healthcare worker with PCR-confirmed SARS-CoV-2 infection or an uninfected control (not recorded which).

The sample holds a few counts of this clonotype. This sequence joins TRBV19 and TRBJ2-7; no definite D call. The CDR3 loop spans 12 amino acids. The V gene's germline CDR1 is LNHDA and CDR2 SQIVND (reference sequence). Trimming took off 5 bases at V and 4 bases at J, with 9 bases between the two ends. The CDR3 is CASSLPGYEQYF. The CDR3 DNA reads TGTGCCAGTAGTCTTCCCGGGTACGAGCAGTACTTC.

In this sample, this clonotype turned up many times. V is TRBV3-1 and J is TRBJ2-1; 10 positions match TRBD1. Germline loops: CDR1 LGHDT, CDR2 YNNKEL (reference sequence). The CDR3 has 15 amino acids. Trimming at V came to 4 bases and at J to 4 bases, leaving 4 bases not matched to a gene. The CDR3 DNA sequence: TGTGCCAGCAGCCCCGGGACAGGGGTATACAATGAGCAGTTCTTC. Its protein product is CASSPGTGVYNEQFF.

The V call is TRBV28, the J call TRBJ2-7, with 7 bases identical to TRBD1. The CDR3 runs to 15 residues. After removal of 2 bases from V and 0 bases from J, the junction contained 4 bases not matched to a gene. From germline, CDR1 is MDHEN and CDR2 SYDVKM. The CDR3 region is CASSLVGQSSYEQYF. CDR3 nucleotide sequence: TGTGCCAGCAGTTTAGTGGGACAGAGCTCCTACGAGCAGTACTTC. Together with reference TRBV28 and TRBJ2-7, the CDR3 gives the full variable domain: DVKVTQSSRYLVKRTGEKVFLECVQDMDHENMFWYRQDPGLGLRLIYFSYDVKMKEKGDIPEGYSVSREKKERFSLILESASTNQTSMYLCASSLVGQSSYEQYFGPGTRLTVT.

The chain couples TRBV5-5 to TRBJ2-2; 7 positions match TRBD1. CDR1 SGHKS and CDR2 YYEKEE come from the germline V gene (reference sequence). Trimming removed 2 bases from V and 5 bases from J; junction bases left unmatched: 3. CDR3 length equals 14 residues. CDR3 region: CASSFGTDTGELFF. The CDR3, as DNA: TGTGCCAGCAGCTTCGGGACAGATACCGGGGAGCTGTTTTTT. Looking up the rest from reference TRBV5-5 and TRBJ2-2 gives the full variable domain: DAGVTQSPTHLIKTRGQQVTLRCSPISGHKSVSWYQQVLGQGPQFIFQYYEKEERGRGNFPDRFSARQFPNYSSELNVNALLLGDSALYLCASSFGTDTGELFFGEGSRLTVL.

This chain uses TRBV9 with TRBJ1-1, with a tentative D call TRBD1 (5 bases). Germline CDR1 SGDLS, CDR2 YYNGEE. Trimming left V 0 bases short and J 10 bases short, with 13 bases between. The CDR3 spans 13 residues. CDR3 coding DNA: TGTGCCAGCAGCGTAGCGGACAATTCGGCAGCTTTCTTT. Protein sequence: CASSVADNSAAFF.

This clonotype appeared a few times. No DNA is shown, since the ends of the CDR3 on it are uncertain; the CDR3 is the one TCRdb lists. The chain recombines TRBV21-1 with TRBJ1-1. TRBV21-1 is given as a pseudogene. The CDR3 region is 10 residues in length, termini included. CDR3 in amino acids: CASFGFGAFF.

J is TRBJ2-1 and V is TRBV14, with TRBD2 matching 8 bases. J was trimmed by 10 bases and V by 1 base; bases with no gene match: 3. This CDR3 has 13 residues. Germline V CDR1 and CDR2: SGHDN, FVKESK. The CDR3 DNA reads as TGTGCCAGCAGCCAAGCCCGACTAGCGGAGCAGTTCTTC. Its translation: CASSQARLAEQFF.

The chain uses TRBV30 and TRBJ2-3; D is possibly TRBD2 (5 bases). Germline CDR1 GTSNPN, CDR2 SVGIG (reference sequence). Trimming stripped 0 bases from V and 3 bases from J, with 13 bases between. CDR3 length equals 15 residues. This CDR3 reads CAWSVEFERTDTQYF. The CDR3 DNA is TGTGCCTGGAGTGTGGAATTCGAGCGGACAGATACGCAGTATTTT.

The rearrangement links TRBV20-1 to TRBJ2-2, with TRBD2 matching 9 bases. The V gene's germline CDR1 is DFQATT and CDR2 SNEGSKA (reference sequence). Trimming cost V 3 bases and J 2 bases; bases outside gene matches: 7. CDR3 length: 16 residues. The CDR3, as DNA: TGCAGTGCTAGTAGGCCTAGCGGGGCCAACACCGGGGAGCTGTTTTTT. Protein product: CSASRPSGANTGELFF.

The table lists this clonotype with a few counts. V gene TRBV2 combines with J gene TRBJ1-1; no clear D gene. The CDR3 consists of 11 residues. Trimming left V 4 bases short and J 6 bases short, with 6 bases between. The germline gives CDR1 SNHLY, CDR2 FYNNEI. The DNA for the CDR3 is TGTGCCAGCAGTGGCGGGGCTGAAGCTTTCTTT. Its protein product is CASSGGAEAFF.

This clonotype was picked up a small number of times. The V gene is TRBV12-5, the J gene TRBJ2-1, with 9 bases aligning to TRBD2. Trimming at V came to 6 bases and at J to 1 base, leaving 4 bases not matched to a gene. Germline V gives CDR1 LGHNT, CDR2 FRNRAP. The CDR3 extends over 15 amino acids. The CDR3 bases are TGTGCTAGTGGCGTCGCGGGAGGGTCCTACAATGAGCAGTTCTTC. Its translation: CASGVAGGSYNEQFF.

J is TRBJ2-3 and V is TRBV5-1; D gene uncertain. The CDR3 has 16 amino acids. V lost 4 bases, J lost 0 bases, and 15 bases lay in between. Germline CDR1 is SGHRS and CDR2 is YFSETQ. CDR3 DNA sequence: TGCGCCAGCAGCCCCCTGTCGAAGGCTAGCACAGATACGCAGTATTTT. It yields the protein CASSPLSKASTDTQYF.

This clonotype came up many times. The genes are TRBV19 and TRBJ1-1, with TRBD1 as a possible D gene (5 bases). The CDR3 runs 13 residues. With 8 bases removed from V and 1 base from J, the gap between germline ends came to 11 bases. Germline lookup yields CDR1 LNHDA and CDR2 SQIVND (reference sequence). CDR3 sequence reads: CASSLGGNTEAFF. The CDR3, as DNA: TGTGCCAGTTCCTTGGGGGGGAACACTGAAGCTTTCTTT.

CDR3 DNA: TGTGCCAGTAGTATCCCGGGCAGGAACAATGAGCAGTTCTTC. The encoded protein is CASSIPGRNNEQFF. V and J are TRBV19 and TRBJ2-1; no firm D call. The V and J ends lost 3 bases and 5 bases respectively, with 11 bases between them. The CDR3 runs 14 residues. The V gene's germline CDR1 is LNHDA and CDR2 SQIVND (reference sequence).

The chain combines TRBV2 with TRBJ1-1; D call uncertain. Germline loops: CDR1 SNHLY, CDR2 FYNNEI. CDR3 length: 11 residues. V dropped 3 bases and J dropped 6 bases, with 5 bases sitting between them. The DNA of the CDR3 is TGTGCCAGCAGTGAGGTCGCTGAAGCTTTCTTT. Encoded protein: CASSEVAEAFF.

This clonotype was seen many times. The V gene is TRBV6-4, the J gene TRBJ2-1; 9 nucleotides agree with TRBD2. V dropped 5 bases and J dropped 5; count of bases not matched to a gene: 7. Per the germline V gene, CDR1 is MRHNA and CDR2 is SNTAGT. The CDR3 length is 15 residues. The CDR3 DNA sequence: TGTGCCAGCAGTACGGCGGGGGGGGAAAACAATGAGCAGTTCTTC. The encoded protein is CASSTAGGENNEQFF.

This clonotype showed up many times. This chain links TRBV18 with TRBJ2-7, with 9 bases fitting TRBD1. V lost 5 bases and J lost 3; bases outside the gene matches: 11. Per germline, CDR1 KGHSH and CDR2 LQKENI. CDR3 length: 16 residues. CDR3 amino acids: CASSAKQWTGDYEQYF. CDR3 coding DNA: TGTGCCAGCTCAGCGAAACAATGGACAGGGGACTACGAGCAGTACTTC.

This clonotype appeared many times. The chain recombines TRBV30 with TRBJ2-5, with 8 bases aligning to TRBD1. This CDR3 is 14 amino acids long. Per germline, CDR1 GTSNPN and CDR2 SVGIG (reference sequence). V lost 1 base and J lost 1; bases outside the gene matches: 2. The CDR3 spells CAWSGTGGQETQYF. The CDR3 DNA follows: TGTGCCTGGAGTGGAACAGGGGGCCAAGAGACCCAGTACTTC.

This clonotype was observed a handful of times. V is TRBV28 and J is TRBJ2-3, with TRBD2 matching over 13 bases. CDR1 is MDHEN and CDR2 is SYDVKM in the germline V gene. This CDR3 has 19 amino acids. J gave up 4 bases and V 2 bases, and 12 bases lay outside the gene matches. Written as DNA, the CDR3 is TGTGCCAGCAGTTTACCGGGACTAGCGGGATCCAAAACCGCAGATACGCAGTATTTT. It encodes CASSLPGLAGSKTADTQYF.

This clonotype was recorded at least ten times. The chain joins TRBV6-8 to TRBJ2-7; D possibly corresponds to TRBD2 (5 bases). This CDR3 contains 11 residues. V shed 6 bases and J shed 12 bases, with 15 bases lying between them. Germline V CDR1 and CDR2: MNHGY, SAAAGT. The CDR3 DNA reads TGTGCCAGCAGGGCGGGTTCCATCTTGTACTTC. Encoded protein: CASRAGSILYF.

The V and J genes are TRBV28 and TRBJ2-1; 7 nucleotides match TRBD1. J lost 6 bases, V lost 1 base, and 9 bases had no gene match. CDR3 length equals 16 residues. Germline lookup yields CDR1 MDHEN and CDR2 SYDVKM. CDR3 amino acids: CASSLLPGTASNEQFF. CDR3 in DNA: TGTGCCAGCAGTTTATTACCCGGGACAGCTTCCAATGAGCAGTTCTTC.